This T cell receptor beta chain was observed in a study of T cells in tuberculosis. The wider study: IGRA-negative adolescents, IGRA-positive adolescents with latent tuberculosis and adults with active tuberculosis formed this South African cohort.

This CDR3 is 19 amino acids long. V shed 0 bases and J 8 bases; nucleotides not matched to a gene: 19. CDR1 and CDR2 (germline): MGHRA, YSYEKL. As to this clone: Antigen specificity is unknown.

General study results and limits: Classification accuracy was roughly 90% (AUROC 0.85 to 0.95) with the GMM-specific repertoire.

Clones were read by immunoSEQ multiplex PCR, and TCRdb kept only the in-frame ones, dropping some. The sample yields 35,000 to 45,000 clones, approximately 93% seen once. This sample's time point: new active TB diagnosis, blood taken before or within 7 days of starting treatment. The V and J genes are TRBV4-1 and TRBJ2-4; TRBD2 aligns across 7 bases. The TCR comes from an adult with tuberculosis. This sample comprised PBMCs, obtained at tuberculosis diagnosis. CDR3 sequence (DNA): TGCGCCAGCAGCCAAGATGGTGGAAGTAGCGGGCCCCCGGCGCACATTCAGTACTTC. It yields the protein CASSQDGGSSGPPAHIQYF.